This TCR beta chain was profiled in a study of tumor-infiltrating lymphocytes in primary liver carcinoma. Overall study results and limits: Merely about 7-25% of top clones occurred in all five tumor regions.

Remarks on this clonotype: Its target is not known.

The V and J ends lost 0 bases and 5 bases respectively, with 17 bases between them. Germline CDR1 and CDR2: SEHNR and FQNEAQ (reference sequence). The CDR3 runs 16 residues. The roughly 19-33 mg bulk tissue piece was not sorted before simultaneous RNA and DNA extraction. HBV chronically infected the treatment-naive patients. Five discrete regions of every tumor underwent sampling. Without exception, tumor samples held over 90% viable tumor cells. A constant-region primer served to make TCR beta cDNA from roughly 480 ng total RNA. What produced the TCR beta libraries was three nested multiplex PCR rounds using slightly modified ARM-PCR. Use of TRBV1-TRBV30 forward primers with a C-beta reverse primer characterized the first two PCR rounds, which lasted around 9 cycles each. In TCRdb, the multiplex PCR reads were re-called with MiXCR into one record per CDR3 protein. The sample consists of more than 20,000 distinct CDR3 sequences, under 75% of them appearing once.

The specimen sequenced was liver tumor tissue from sampling region 1. The subset: tumor region T1, superior pole. The sequence was collected from a man aged 40-49 years with primary liver carcinoma and hepatitis B virus infection. This chain links TRBV7-9 with TRBJ2-7; TRBD1 or TRBD2 may be the D gene (5 bases each). CDR3 protein: CASSLAFATRGDEQYF. CDR3 in DNA: TGTGCCAGCAGCTTAGCCTTTGCGACAAGGGGAGACGAGCAGTACTTC.